Shown below are 29 T cell receptor beta chains from a single sample sequenced in a study of CD4 T cells in relation to SARS-CoV-2 and coronaviruses. Profiled with immunoSEQ multiplex PCR; TCRdb holds only in-frame clones, not every one. The sample has roughly 60,000 clones; 94% are singletons. Before the COVID-19 pandemic, during about 2011-2019, CD4+ T cells were taken from unexposed donors. Sequencing used naive CD4+ T cells from PBMCs. Subset meaning: naive CD4+ T cells isolated by negative enrichment. The receptor source for this set is a human donor in good health.

The rearrangement joins TRBV4-1 to TRBJ2-3, with a weak D call TRBD1 (6 bases). Looked up from germline, CDR1 is MGHRA and CDR2 is YSYEKL. V was clipped by 5 bases and J by 0 bases, with 12 bases between them. This CDR3 comprises 15 residues. CDR3 loop: CASSAMGHSTDTQYF. CDR3 DNA sequence: TGCGCCAGCAGCGCGATGGGACACAGCACAGATACGCAGTATTTT.

The chain couples TRBV5-6 to TRBJ2-5; D gene ambiguous. The germline CDR1 and CDR2 sequences are SGHDT and YYEEEE. The germline V and J ends were trimmed by 4 bases and 5 bases, with 12 bases remaining between them. The CDR3 is 13 amino acids. CDR3: CASSLTMPETQYF. In nucleotides, the CDR3 is TGTGCCAGCAGCCTTACAATGCCGGAGACCCAGTACTTC. The full variable domain, in which reference TRBV5-6 and TRBJ2-5 provide the parts outside the CDR3, is DAGVTQSPTHLIKTRGQQVTLRCSPKSGHDTVSWYQQALGQGPQFIFQYYEEEERQRGNFPDRFSGHQFPNYSSELNVNALLLGDSALYLCASSLTMPETQYFGPGTRLLVL.

The chain employs TRBV4-1 and TRBJ2-1, with 7 bases that match TRBD2. Unmatched junction bases numbered 13, after V lost 0 bases and J lost 8 bases. CDR3 size: 17 residues. The germline V gene encodes CDR1 MGHRA and CDR2 YSYEKL. CDR3 protein: CASSQDGSSGNADEQFF. The DNA for the CDR3 is TGCGCCAGCAGCCAAGATGGGAGCAGCGGGAATGCGGATGAGCAGTTCTTC.

The chain is built from TRBV14 and TRBJ1-2, with a tentative D call TRBD1 (5 bases). The ends were cut back, 1 base at V and 4 bases at J, with 13 bases in the middle. CDR3 length equals 15 residues. Per germline, CDR1 SGHDN and CDR2 FVKESK. The CDR3 nucleotides read TGTGCCAGCAGCCAAGGTTCAAGGGGCCTCTATGGCTACACCTTC. Protein: CASSQGSRGLYGYTF.

This clone was observed once. The chain carries TRBV25-1 and TRBJ1-2, with 8 bases identical to TRBD1. Germline CDR1 is MGHDK and CDR2 is SYGVNS. The length of the CDR3 is 13 residues. Germline trimming cut 1 base from V and 7 bases from J; bases unmatched to any gene: 2. The chain's CDR3 is CASSELGTGGYTF. DNA for the CDR3: TGTGCCAGCAGTGAATTAGGGACAGGTGGCTACACCTTC.

This clone was counted a few times. One end of the junction does not line up with germline, which may come from a read error. The gene calls are TRBV5-1 and TRBJ2-5; 13 nucleotides align to TRBD2. The CDR3 extends over 13 amino acids. CDR1 SGHRS and CDR2 YFSETQ come from the germline V gene. The CDR3 DNA sequence: TGCGCCAGCAGCCCGGGACTAGCGGGGTTTAGCAACTTC. This gives the protein CASSPGLAGFSNF.

The rearrangement joins TRBV3-1 (or the pseudogene TRBV3-2) to TRBJ2-5; 14 nucleotides line up with TRBD2. V shed 3 bases, J shed 8 bases, and the junction held 5 bases outside the gene matches. The CDR3 is made up of 15 amino acids. The germline gives CDR1 LGHDT, CDR2 YNNKEL (reference sequence). The CDR3 sequence is CASSHRLAGGPTQYF. For the CDR3, the DNA is TGTGCCAGCAGCCACCGACTAGCGGGAGGGCCAACCCAGTACTTC.

In the case of this clone: The same CDR3 can be traced to other DNA sequences in this sample. The CDR3 sequence is CASSLGNYGYTF. CDR3 coding DNA: TGCGCCAGCAGCTTGGGAAACTATGGCTACACCTTC. V is TRBV5-1 and J is TRBJ1-2; D gene uncertain. CDR3 length: 12 amino acids. Trimming removed 0 bases at V and 2 bases at J, with 2 bases between. CDR1 is SGHRS, CDR2 YFSETQ, per germline.

The sample holds one count of this clone. This chain connects TRBV5-1 to TRBJ1-1; D might be TRBD1 (5 bases). Per the germline V gene, CDR1 is SGHRS and CDR2 is YFSETQ. With 0 bases removed from V and 1 base from J, the gap between germline ends came to 7 bases. The CDR3 has 14 residues. This chain's CDR3 is CASSLEGTNTEAFF. CDR3 DNA: TGCGCCAGCAGCTTGGAAGGGACGAACACTGAAGCTTTCTTT. The full variable domain, completed using reference TRBV5-1 and TRBJ1-1, is KAGVTQTPRYLIKTRGQQVTLSCSPISGHRSVSWYQQTPGQGLQFLFEYFSETQRNKGNFPGRFSGRQFSNSRSEMNVSTLELGDSALYLCASSLEGTNTEAFFGQGTRLTVV.

The chain couples TRBV10-1 to TRBJ2-7; D is possibly TRBD2 (5 bases). This CDR3 spans 14 amino acids. Germline assignment: CDR1 WNHNN and CDR2 SYGVQD (reference sequence). Trimming took off 0 bases at V and 3 bases at J, with 9 bases between the two ends. CDR3 residues: CASSESPGSYEQYF. Written as DNA, the CDR3 is TGCGCCAGCAGTGAGTCCCCGGGGAGCTACGAGCAGTACTTC.

CDR3 amino acids: CASSPRSGVGATNEKLFF. The CDR3 region has the DNA TGTGCCAGCTCACCAAGATCAGGGGTTGGTGCAACTAATGAAAAACTGTTTTTT. This sequence joins TRBV18 and TRBJ1-4, with D tentatively TRBD1 (6 bases). The CDR3 totals 18 residues. CDR1 is KGHSH, CDR2 LQKENI, per germline. V lost 2 bases to trimming and J lost 0 bases, with 16 bases between them.

The rearrangement uses TRBV5-6 and TRBJ2-1, with TRBD2 identical over 9 bases. Germline CDR1 SGHDT, CDR2 YYEEEE. The CDR3 loop spans 16 amino acids. V lost 3 bases, J lost 3 bases, and 7 bases stayed unmatched. CDR3 protein: CASSWGLAGLYNEQFF. The CDR3 DNA sequence: TGTGCCAGCAGCTGGGGGCTAGCGGGACTCTACAATGAGCAGTTCTTC.

This chain connects TRBV7-3 to TRBJ2-3, with 10 bases fitting TRBD2. Trimming cost V 5 bases and J 5 bases; bases outside gene matches: 10. Germline V gene sequence: CDR1 SGHTA, CDR2 FQGTGA. This CDR3 is built from 16 residues. DNA of the CDR3: TGTGCCAGCAGCGAAACCCTAGCGGGAGACAGAGATACGCAGTATTTT. It is translated as CASSETLAGDRDTQYF.

V and J are TRBV4-1 and TRBJ1-3; weak D call: TRBD1 (6 bases). This CDR3 spans 17 amino acids. Per germline, CDR1 MGHRA and CDR2 YSYEKL. Trimming took 5 bases from V and 0 from J, leaving 17 bases between them. The CDR3 spells CASSTRQELHSGNTIYF. The DNA for the CDR3 is TGCGCCAGCAGCACCCGACAGGAGCTGCACTCTGGAAACACCATATATTTT.

This clone was observed a single time. The rearrangement uses TRBV30 and TRBJ2-1; TRBD2 might be the D (6 bases). V was shortened by 2 bases and J by 5 bases, with 13 bases between the two germline ends. Germline loops: CDR1 GTSNPN, CDR2 SVGIG (reference sequence). The CDR3 length is 14 residues. The CDR3 region has the DNA TGTGCCTGGAGTAGGGAGACTAGAAACAATGAGCAGTTCTTC. Translated: CAWSRETRNNEQFF.

The gene calls are TRBV7-9 and TRBJ2-1; perhaps TRBD2 as D (6 bases). Germline-derived CDR1 and CDR2 are SEHNR and FQNEAQ (reference sequence). This CDR3 contains 15 residues. V dropped 0 bases and J dropped 5 bases, with 11 bases sitting between them. The CDR3 loop is CASSLAEGRNNEQFF. Here the CDR3 DNA reads TGTGCCAGCAGCTTAGCGGAGGGGCGCAACAATGAGCAGTTCTTC. The full variable domain, completed using reference TRBV7-9 and TRBJ2-1, is DTGVSQNPRHKITKRGQNVTFRCDPISEHNRLYWYRQTLGQGPEFLTYFQNEAQLEKSRLLSDRFSAERPKGSFSTLEIQRTEQGDSAMYLCASSLAEGRNNEQFFGPGTRLTVL.

The genes are TRBV28 and TRBJ2-3, with TRBD2 identical over 11 bases. This CDR3 is 15 amino acids long. Germline CDR1 is MDHEN and CDR2 is SYDVKM. V trimming: 4 bases; J trimming: 7 bases; junction bases outside the gene matches: 7. Here the CDR3 reads CASSSRLAGRNTQYF. As DNA, the CDR3 is TGTGCCAGCAGTTCCCGACTAGCGGGGAGGAATACGCAGTATTTT.

The rearrangement joins TRBV3-1 (or the pseudogene TRBV3-2) to TRBJ1-6; tentative D call: TRBD1 (5 bases). Deletions cut 2 bases from V and 6 bases from J, with 26 bases between. The germline V gene encodes CDR1 LGHDT and CDR2 YNNKEL (reference sequence). CDR3 length equals 20 residues. The CDR3 DNA reads as TGTGCCAGCAGCCAAAACCCGGGGGGGGGTTCTCTACCCCTTAATTCACCCCTCCACTTT. Translating gives CASSQNPGGGSLPLNSPLHF.

CDR3 residues: CASAPTGYEQYF. Here the CDR3 DNA reads TGTGCCAGCGCGCCCACCGGGTACGAGCAGTACTTC. This rearrangement joins TRBV12-3 or TRBV12-4 to TRBJ2-7; D not certain. The CDR3 consists of 12 residues. V was shortened by 8 bases and J by 4 bases, with 12 bases between the two germline ends.

The DNA of the CDR3 is TGTGCCAGCAGTCTTGGACTAGGAAACACCATATATTTT. Protein product: CASSLGLGNTIYF. V and J are TRBV27 and TRBJ1-3; D remains unclear. The CDR3 is 13 amino acids. V lost 5 bases to trimming and J lost 4 bases, with 9 bases between them. Germline CDR1 MNHEY, CDR2 SMNVEV (reference sequence).

The chain combines TRBV7-2 with TRBJ1-1, with D maybe TRBD1 (6 bases). The CDR3 length is 14 residues. Germline assignment: CDR1 SGHTA and CDR2 FQGNSA. V was trimmed by 5 bases and J by 0 bases, leaving 10 bases between them. The CDR3 DNA reads TGTGCCAGCAGCCCGAGACAGGTGAACACTGAAGCTTTCTTT. This encodes CASSPRQVNTEAFF.

The gene calls are TRBV11-2 and TRBJ2-1; maybe TRBD2 (5 bases). V dropped 1 base and J dropped 6 bases, with 16 bases sitting between them. CDR3 length: 16 amino acids. CDR1 and CDR2 (germline): SGHAT, FQNNGV. Here the CDR3 DNA reads TGTGCCAGCAGCTTAGTTTCTGCGAGGGTGGGCAATGAGCAGTTCTTC. Translation: CASSLVSARVGNEQFF.

As DNA, the CDR3 is TGTGCCAGCAGCCAAGGACTCTTTTCTGGAAACACCATATATTTT. It translates to CASSQGLFSGNTIYF. This sequence joins TRBV14 and TRBJ1-3; no reliable D call. The germline V gene has CDR1 SGHDN and CDR2 FVKESK. The CDR3 sequence is 15 residues long. V gave up 1 base and J gave up 1 base, with 8 bases separating them.

The chain employs TRBV27 and TRBJ1-1; 8 bases line up with TRBD1. The CDR3 contains 15 residues. CDR1 MNHEY and CDR2 SMNVEV come from the germline V gene (reference sequence). After removal of 4 bases from V and 1 base from J, the junction contained 5 bases not matched to a gene. The CDR3 DNA reads as TGTGCCAGCAGTTCACTGGACAGGGAGAACACTGAAGCTTTCTTT. Its protein product is CASSSLDRENTEAFF.

The chain uses TRBV5-1 and TRBJ2-1; the D gene is possibly TRBD2 (6 bases). With 4 bases removed from V and 8 bases from J, the gap between germline ends came to 25 bases. Germline loops: CDR1 SGHRS, CDR2 YFSETQ. The length of the CDR3 is 17 residues. The CDR3 region has the DNA TGCGCCAGCAGCCCCAGGGTTAGACTAGATTCTAAGCATGAGCAGTTCTTC. This sequence encodes CASSPRVRLDSKHEQFF. The full variable domain, in which reference TRBV5-1 and TRBJ2-1 provide the parts outside the CDR3, is KAGVTQTPRYLIKTRGQQVTLSCSPISGHRSVSWYQQTPGQGLQFLFEYFSETQRNKGNFPGRFSGRQFSNSRSEMNVSTLELGDSALYLCASSPRVRLDSKHEQFFGPGTRLTVL.

This chain connects TRBV28 to TRBJ2-3; 12 positions agree with TRBD2. Unmatched junction bases numbered 11, after V lost 4 bases and J lost 6 bases. The CDR3 extends over 17 amino acids. Germline V gene sequence: CDR1 MDHEN, CDR2 SYDVKM. In DNA, the CDR3 is TGTGCCAGCAGTTCTAGCGGGAGGGCGCTCTCTGCGGATACGCAGTATTTT. It translates to CASSSSGRALSADTQYF. Variable domain in full (rest from reference TRBV28 and TRBJ2-3): DVKVTQSSRYLVKRTGEKVFLECVQDMDHENMFWYRQDPGLGLRLIYFSYDVKMKEKGDIPEGYSVSREKKERFSLILESASTNQTSMYLCASSSSGRALSADTQYFGPGTRLTVL.

The rearrangement links TRBV3-1 (or the pseudogene TRBV3-2) to TRBJ1-1; 7 nucleotides line up with TRBD1. The germline V gene encodes CDR1 LGHDT and CDR2 YNNKEL (reference sequence). The CDR3 totals 14 residues. The junction had 12 bases not matched to a gene; V was cut back by 4 bases and J by 10 bases. The CDR3, as DNA: TGTGCCAGCAGCCTACGGGACAGCGGATCGGGAGCTTTCTTT. It yields the protein CASSLRDSGSGAFF.

This clone occurred once. This sequence joins TRBV4-1 and TRBJ2-3, with 10 bases aligning to TRBD2. With V trimmed by 4 bases and J by 3 bases, 19 bases remained unmatched. The germline V gene has CDR1 MGHRA and CDR2 YSYEKL. There are 20 residues in the CDR3. The CDR3 DNA reads as TGCGCCAGCAGCCCCCGCGGGGGGGGCTCTAGCGGGAGTAATACAGATACGCAGTATTTT. This sequence encodes CASSPRGGGSSGSNTDTQYF.

J is TRBJ1-2 and V is TRBV2; D is possibly TRBD1 (6 bases). Germline V gives CDR1 SNHLY, CDR2 FYNNEI. There are 13 residues in the CDR3. V was pared by 6 bases and J by 6 bases, with 14 bases between. The DNA for the CDR3 is TGTGCCAGCAGCCCGTCGGGGGCCGATGGCTACACCTTC. Amino acid sequence: CASSPSGADGYTF.